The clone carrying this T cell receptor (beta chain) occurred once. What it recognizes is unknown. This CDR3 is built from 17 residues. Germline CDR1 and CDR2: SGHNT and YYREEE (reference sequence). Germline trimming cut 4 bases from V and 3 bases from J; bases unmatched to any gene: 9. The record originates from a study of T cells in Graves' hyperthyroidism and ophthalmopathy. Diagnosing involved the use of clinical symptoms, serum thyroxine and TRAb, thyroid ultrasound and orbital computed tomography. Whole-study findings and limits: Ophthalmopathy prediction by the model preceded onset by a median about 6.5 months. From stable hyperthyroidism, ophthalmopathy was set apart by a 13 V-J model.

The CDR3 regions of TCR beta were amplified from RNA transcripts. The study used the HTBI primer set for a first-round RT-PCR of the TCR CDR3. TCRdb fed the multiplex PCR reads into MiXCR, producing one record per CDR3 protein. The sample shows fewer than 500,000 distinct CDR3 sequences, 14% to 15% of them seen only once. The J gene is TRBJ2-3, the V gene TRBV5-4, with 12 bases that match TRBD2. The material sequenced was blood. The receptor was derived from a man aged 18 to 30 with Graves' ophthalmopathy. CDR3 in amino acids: CASSHRLAGALTDTQYF. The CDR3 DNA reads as TGTGCCAGCAGCCACAGACTAGCGGGGGCTCTAACAGATACGCAGTATTTT.